These 14 T cell receptor beta chains originate from one sample sequenced in a study of cytomegalovirus exposure and HLA in healthy donors. With 60 Vbeta and 13 Jbeta primers, the PCR was carried out. Method: immunoSEQ multiplex PCR; TCRdb's copy keeps in-frame clones and lacks some. Of some 130,000 clones listed, about 74% were seen once; the top ten hold 0.75% to 0.95%. The sequencing input was PBMCs. These receptors were obtained from a woman aged 55-69 years in good health and CMV-seronegative.

The chain's CDR3 is CASSSRDRERQAHTQYF. DNA of the CDR3: TGTGCCAGCAGCTCCAGGGACAGGGAACGACAAGCGCATACGCAGTATTTT. The chain combines TRBV7-8 with TRBJ2-3; 9 bases are a match to TRBD1. The J segment lost 7 bases and the V segment lost 4 bases, leaving 15 bases of the junction unmatched. Germline CDR1 and CDR2: SGHVS and FQNEAQ. This CDR3 is built from 17 residues. The full variable domain, completed using reference TRBV7-8 and TRBJ2-3, is GAGVSQSPRYKVAKRGQDVALRCDPISGHVSLFWYQQALGQGPEFLTYFQNEAQLDKSGLPSDRFFAERPEGSVSTLKIQRTQQEDSAVYLCASSSRDRERQAHTQYFGPGTRLTVL.

The chain has TRBV29-1 and TRBJ2-7; no clear D. V shed 4 bases and J shed 7 bases, with 14 bases lying between them. The CDR3 sequence is 12 residues long. Germline CDR1 reads SQVTM; CDR2 reads ANQGSEA. The CDR3 region has the DNA TGCAGCGTTGTCGGTCGGTTTTTTGAGCAGTACTTC. It translates to CSVVGRFFEQYF.

The chain couples TRBV10-2 to TRBJ1-2; 7 bases are a match to TRBD1. The ends lost 3 bases at V and 6 bases at J; junction bases unmatched: 10. The CDR3 consists of 15 residues. Germline V gene lookup returns CDR1 WSHSY and CDR2 SAAADI. This CDR3 is CASSDFWTGGNGYTF. The CDR3 bases are TGCGCCAGCAGTGATTTCTGGACAGGAGGTAATGGCTACACCTTC.

Only a few counts were recorded for this clone. V usage is TRBV27 and J usage is TRBJ2-3; possible D gene TRBD1, 5 bases. The CDR3 has 14 residues. The ends were cut back, 8 bases at V and 0 bases at J, with 12 bases in the middle. Per germline, CDR1 MNHEY and CDR2 SMNVEV (reference sequence). The chain's CDR3 is CASAPGPSTDTQYF. DNA of the CDR3: TGTGCCAGCGCTCCAGGGCCTAGCACAGATACGCAGTATTTT.

V gene TRBV11-1 combines with J gene TRBJ1-4; perhaps TRBD1 as D (5 bases). The CDR3 contains 12 residues. Trimming pared 5 bases from V and 8 bases from J, leaving 9 bases between. The germline V gene has CDR1 SGHAT and CDR2 FQDESV (reference sequence). Here the CDR3 DNA reads TGTGCCAGCAGCCCAGGGCCCGAAAAACTGTTTTTT. This codes for CASSPGPEKLFF.

This chain connects TRBV10-3 to TRBJ2-7; 7 positions agree with TRBD1. Germline values: CDR1 ENHRY, CDR2 SYGVKD. The CDR3 totals 12 residues. Trimming at V came to 5 bases and at J to 7 bases, leaving 5 bases not matched to a gene. CDR3 sequence (DNA): TGTGCCATCAGTACAGGGGTAGGGGAGCAGTACTTC. Encoded protein: CAISTGVGEQYF.

The chain employs TRBV7-9 and TRBJ1-5; 9 nucleotides line up with TRBD1. V lost 4 bases and J lost 5; bases outside the gene matches: 6. This CDR3 contains 15 residues. Per the germline V gene, CDR1 is SEHNR and CDR2 is FQNEAQ (reference sequence). The CDR3 region is CASSSGTGIYQPQHF. Here the CDR3 DNA reads TGTGCCAGCAGCTCTGGGACAGGGATTTATCAGCCCCAGCATTTT.

This chain links TRBV28 with TRBJ2-5; D remains ambiguous. With 8 bases removed from V and 1 base from J, the gap between germline ends came to 11 bases. The CDR3 consists of 13 residues. The V gene's germline CDR1 is MDHEN and CDR2 SYDVKM. As DNA, the CDR3 is TGTGCCAGCCAGTCCGCTTTCCAAGAGACCCAGTACTTC. Translating it yields CASQSAFQETQYF.

The J gene is TRBJ2-2, the V gene TRBV4-1; 9 nucleotides align to TRBD1. The CDR3 covers 19 residues. In germline, CDR1 is MGHRA, CDR2 YSYEKL. V trimming: 2 bases; J trimming: 7 bases; junction bases outside the gene matches: 17. CDR3 loop: CASSQLGSYRDREDGELFF. CDR3 bases: TGCGCCAGCAGCCAATTGGGGTCATACCGGGACAGGGAAGACGGGGAGCTGTTTTTT.

This clone was counted a few times. This chain connects TRBV6-1 to TRBJ1-5, with 8 bases matching TRBD1. CDR1 is MNHNS and CDR2 is SASEGT in the germline V gene. The ends lost 2 bases at V and 6 bases at J; junction bases unmatched: 9. The length of the CDR3 is 16 residues. The DNA of the CDR3 is TGTGCCAGCAGTGAACTGGGCCAGGGGGCCGGTCAGCCCCAGCATTTT. It codes for CASSELGQGAGQPQHF.

The V call is TRBV2, the J call TRBJ1-5; the match to TRBD1 covers 7 bases. The length of the CDR3 is 15 residues. Germline V gene data show CDR1 as SNHLY and CDR2 as FYNNEI. V shed 7 bases, J shed 3 bases, and the junction held 9 bases outside the gene matches. This chain's CDR3 is CASKVGDRPNQPQHF. For the CDR3, the DNA is TGTGCCAGCAAGGTTGGGGACAGACCCAATCAGCCCCAGCATTTT.

The V call is TRBV7-9, the J call TRBJ1-1, with D unresolved. The V gene lost 3 bases and the J gene lost 3 bases, with 14 bases spanning the gap. The CDR3 length is 15 residues. Germline CDR1 and CDR2: SEHNR and FQNEAQ (reference sequence). The CDR3 DNA reads as TGTGCCAGCAGCTTGGTGTCACAAATTTACACTGAAGCTTTCTTT. This translates into CASSLVSQIYTEAFF.

This sequence joins TRBV6-4 and TRBJ2-2; D is uncertain. CDR1 is MRHNA, CDR2 SNTAGT, per germline. The CDR3 extends over 13 amino acids. Trimming removed 7 bases at V and 1 base at J, with 7 bases between. The CDR3 spells CASMGQNTGELFF. The CDR3 bases are TGTGCCAGCATGGGCCAGAACACCGGGGAGCTGTTTTTT.

This clone was counted between two and nine times. V gene TRBV9 combines with J gene TRBJ2-2; D may be TRBD2 (5 bases). Deletions cut 0 bases from V and 6 bases from J, with 12 bases between. CDR1 and CDR2 (germline): SGDLS, YYNGEE. This CDR3 region has 15 residues. The CDR3 sequence is CASSVDGETAGELFF. CDR3 in DNA: TGTGCCAGCAGCGTAGATGGGGAGACCGCCGGGGAGCTGTTTTTT.